This entry lists 2 T cell receptor beta chains sequenced from one sample in a study of T cell responses to AZD1222 COVID-19 vaccine. Only in-frame clones appear in the TCRdb table, and some are missing; sequencing was by immunoSEQ multiplex PCR. Among 120,000 to 150,000 clones listed, 88% were seen once. Here the sequenced sample was peripheral blood, taken 28 days after the second AZD1222 dose. The source of these receptors is an adult who received the AZD1222 COVID-19 vaccine.

The chain is built from TRBV6-5 and TRBJ1-4; TRBD1 might be the D (5 bases). Trimming took off 5 bases at V and 3 bases at J, with 13 bases between the two ends. The CDR3 consists of 15 residues. CDR1 and CDR2 from the germline V gene are MNHEY and SVGAGI. The CDR3 here is CASSPPGRANEKLFF. The CDR3 DNA follows: TGTGCCAGCAGTCCCCCGGGACGGGCTAATGAAAAACTGTTTTTT.

V is TRBV5-8 and J is TRBJ1-5; 7 positions agree with TRBD1. This CDR3 is 17 amino acids long. Germline CDR1 SGHTS, CDR2 YDEGEE. After removal of 4 bases from V and 0 bases from J, the junction contained 10 bases not matched to a gene. CDR3 coding DNA: TGTGCCAGCAGCGTGAGAGGGACAGCGTATAGCAATCAGCCCCAGCATTTT. It encodes CASSVRGTAYSNQPQHF.